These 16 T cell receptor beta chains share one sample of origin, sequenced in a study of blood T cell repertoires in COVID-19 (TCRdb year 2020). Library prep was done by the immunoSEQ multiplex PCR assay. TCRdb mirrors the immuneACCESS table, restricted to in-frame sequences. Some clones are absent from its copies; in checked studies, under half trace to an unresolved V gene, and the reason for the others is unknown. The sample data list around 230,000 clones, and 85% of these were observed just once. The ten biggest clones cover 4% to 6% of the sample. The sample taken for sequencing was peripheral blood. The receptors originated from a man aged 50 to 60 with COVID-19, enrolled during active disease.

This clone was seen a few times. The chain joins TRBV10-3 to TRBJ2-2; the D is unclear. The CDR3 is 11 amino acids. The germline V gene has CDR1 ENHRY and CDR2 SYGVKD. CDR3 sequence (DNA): TGTGCGTCCGCGAACACCGGGGAGCTGTTTTTT. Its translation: CASANTGELFF.

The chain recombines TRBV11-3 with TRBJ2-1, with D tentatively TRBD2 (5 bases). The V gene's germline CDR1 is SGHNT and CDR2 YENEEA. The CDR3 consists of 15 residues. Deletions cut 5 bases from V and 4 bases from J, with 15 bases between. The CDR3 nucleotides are TGTGCCAGCAGCCCCGCCTCCGGGGATTACAATGAGCAGTTCTTC. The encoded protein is CASSPASGDYNEQFF.

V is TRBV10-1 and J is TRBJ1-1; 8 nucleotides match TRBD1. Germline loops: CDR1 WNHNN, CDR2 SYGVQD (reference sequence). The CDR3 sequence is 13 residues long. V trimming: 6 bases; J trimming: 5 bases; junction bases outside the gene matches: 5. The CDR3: CASSPTGVTEAFF. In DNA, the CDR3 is TGCGCCAGCAGCCCGACAGGGGTTACTGAAGCTTTCTTT.

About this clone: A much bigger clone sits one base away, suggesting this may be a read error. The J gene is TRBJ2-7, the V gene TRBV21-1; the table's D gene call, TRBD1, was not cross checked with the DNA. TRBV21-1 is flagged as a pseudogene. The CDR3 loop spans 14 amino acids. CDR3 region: CASTPGQGDYEQYF. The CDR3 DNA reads TGTGCCAGCACCCCGGGACAGGGGGACTACGAGCAGTACTTC.

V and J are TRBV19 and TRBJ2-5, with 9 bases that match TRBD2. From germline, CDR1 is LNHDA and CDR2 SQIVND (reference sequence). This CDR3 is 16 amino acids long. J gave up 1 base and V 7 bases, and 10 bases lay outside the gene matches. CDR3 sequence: CASKRVGSGGQETQYF. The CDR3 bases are TGTGCCAGTAAAAGGGTAGGTAGCGGGGGCCAAGAGACCCAGTACTTC.

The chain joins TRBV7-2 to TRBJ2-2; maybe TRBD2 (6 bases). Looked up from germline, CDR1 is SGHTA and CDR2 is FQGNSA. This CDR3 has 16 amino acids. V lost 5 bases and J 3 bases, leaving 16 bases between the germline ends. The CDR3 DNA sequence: TGTGCCAGCAGCCTAAAGGGCGGGGTTGACACCGGGGAGCTGTTTTTT. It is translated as CASSLKGGVDTGELFF.

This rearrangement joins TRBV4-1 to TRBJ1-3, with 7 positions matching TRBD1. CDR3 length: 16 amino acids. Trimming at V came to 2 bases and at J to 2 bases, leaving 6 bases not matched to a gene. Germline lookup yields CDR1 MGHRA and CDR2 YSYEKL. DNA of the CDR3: TGCGCCAGCAGCCAACCAACAACAGGGGCTGGAAACACCATATATTTT. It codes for CASSQPTTGAGNTIYF.

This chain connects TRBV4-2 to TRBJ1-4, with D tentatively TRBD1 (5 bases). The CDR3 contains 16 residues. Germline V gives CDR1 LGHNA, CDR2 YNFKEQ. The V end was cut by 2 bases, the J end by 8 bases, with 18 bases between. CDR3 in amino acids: CASSQTGQPITEKLFF. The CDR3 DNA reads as TGTGCCAGCAGCCAAACTGGACAACCTATCACCGAAAAACTGTTTTTT.

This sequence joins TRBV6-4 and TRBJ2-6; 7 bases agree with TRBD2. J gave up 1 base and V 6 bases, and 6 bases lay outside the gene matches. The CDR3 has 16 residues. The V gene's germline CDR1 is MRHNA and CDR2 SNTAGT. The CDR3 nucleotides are TGTGCCAGCAGCCCAAAGGGAGGGTCTGGGGCCAACGTCCTGACTTTC. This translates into CASSPKGGSGANVLTF.

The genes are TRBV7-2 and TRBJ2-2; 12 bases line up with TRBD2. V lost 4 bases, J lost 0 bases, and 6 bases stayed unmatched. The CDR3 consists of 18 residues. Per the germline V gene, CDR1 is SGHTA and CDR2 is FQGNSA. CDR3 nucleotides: TGTGCCAGCAGCTCGGGACTAGCGGGCGGCGCGAACACCGGGGAGCTGTTTTTT. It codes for CASSSGLAGGANTGELFF.

The chain's CDR3 is CASSGGQVRGTQYF. DNA of the CDR3: TGTGCCAGCAGCGGAGGACAGGTTCGCGGGACCCAGTACTTC. This sequence joins TRBV3-1 (or the pseudogene TRBV3-2) and TRBJ2-5; TRBD1 agrees at 7 bases. Germline V gene lookup returns CDR1 LGHDT and CDR2 YNNKEL (reference sequence). The J segment lost 7 bases and the V segment lost 5 bases, leaving 10 bases of the junction unmatched. This CDR3 contains 14 residues.

In DNA form, the CDR3 reads TGTGCCAGCAGTTTAGGGGGCGAGCAGTACTTC. It encodes CASSLGGEQYF. The chain recombines TRBV6-5 with TRBJ2-7; D possibly corresponds to TRBD1 (6 bases). CDR1 MNHEY and CDR2 SVGAGI come from the germline V gene. The CDR3 is made up of 11 amino acids. The V gene lost 4 bases and the J gene lost 6 bases, with 7 bases spanning the gap.

The CDR3 DNA reads TGCAGCGTCGCGAGGGACTATCAGTTCTTC. Its protein is CSVARDYQFF. The chain recombines TRBV29-1 with TRBJ2-1, with 7 bases matching TRBD2. The CDR3 contains 10 residues. The J segment lost 13 bases and the V segment lost 6 bases, leaving 6 bases of the junction unmatched. Germline loops: CDR1 SQVTM, CDR2 ANQGSEA.

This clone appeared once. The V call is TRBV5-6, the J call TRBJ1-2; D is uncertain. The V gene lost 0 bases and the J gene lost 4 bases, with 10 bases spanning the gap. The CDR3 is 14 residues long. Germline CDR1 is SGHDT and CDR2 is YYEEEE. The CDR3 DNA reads TGTGCCAGCAGCTTGGATCCGAGAGGCTATGGCTACACCTTC. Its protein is CASSLDPRGYGYTF.

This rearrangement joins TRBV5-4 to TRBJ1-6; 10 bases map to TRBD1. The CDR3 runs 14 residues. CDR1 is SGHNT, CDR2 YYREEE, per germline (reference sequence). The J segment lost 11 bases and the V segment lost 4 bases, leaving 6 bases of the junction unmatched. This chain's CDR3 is CASSPGGTGAPLHF. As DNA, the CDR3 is TGTGCCAGCAGCCCGGGGGGGACAGGGGCACCCCTCCACTTT.

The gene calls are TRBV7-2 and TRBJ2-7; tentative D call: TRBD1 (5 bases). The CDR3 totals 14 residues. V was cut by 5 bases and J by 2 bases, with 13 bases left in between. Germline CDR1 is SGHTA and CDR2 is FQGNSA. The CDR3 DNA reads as TGTGCCAGCAGCATAAGTGACAGAGCCTACGAGCAGTACTTC. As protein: CASSISDRAYEQYF.